The entry that follows covers one T cell receptor (beta chain) sequence. Germline V gene sequence: CDR1 LGHNA, CDR2 YSLEER. V was cut by 1 base and J by 1 base, with 19 bases left in between. The CDR3 spans 18 residues. Naive CD8 populations comprised CD45RO-negative cells positively selected for CCR7, excluding terminally differentiated effector memory CD45RA+ cells. The data originate from a study of shared clonotypes between healthy human individuals. Study overall: The study used three CD4 naive, three CD4 memory, two CD8 naive and one CD8 memory plate per donor.

Some clones are missing from TCRdb's copy, which holds only in-frame ones; the method was immunoSEQ multiplex PCR. Of about 700,000 clones listed, about 90% were seen once; the top ten hold 24%. The clonotype was recovered from a man between 25 and 39 years old in good health. The sample consisted of naive CD8+ T cells sorted from blood. The J gene is TRBJ1-1, the V gene TRBV4-3; D might be TRBD1 (6 bases). The CDR3 here is CASSQAENPGQWNTEAFF. In nucleotides, the CDR3 is TGCGCCAGCAGCCAAGCCGAAAACCCAGGACAGTGGAACACTGAAGCTTTCTTT.